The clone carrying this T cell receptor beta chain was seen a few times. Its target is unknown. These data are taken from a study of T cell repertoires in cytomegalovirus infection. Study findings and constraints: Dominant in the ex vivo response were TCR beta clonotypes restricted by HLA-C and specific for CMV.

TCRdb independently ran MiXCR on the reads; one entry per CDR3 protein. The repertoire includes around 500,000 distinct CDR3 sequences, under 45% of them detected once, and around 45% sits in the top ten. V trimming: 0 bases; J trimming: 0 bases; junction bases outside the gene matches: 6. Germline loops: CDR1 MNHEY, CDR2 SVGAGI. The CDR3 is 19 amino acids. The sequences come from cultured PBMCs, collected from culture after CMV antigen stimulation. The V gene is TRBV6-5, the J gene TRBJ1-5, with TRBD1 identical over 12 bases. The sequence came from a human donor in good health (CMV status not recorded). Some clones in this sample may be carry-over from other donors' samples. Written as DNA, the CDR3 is TGTGCCAGCAGTTACTCGGGACAGGGGGCTTTATATAGCAATCAGCCCCAGCATTTT. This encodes CASSYSGQGALYSNQPQHF.